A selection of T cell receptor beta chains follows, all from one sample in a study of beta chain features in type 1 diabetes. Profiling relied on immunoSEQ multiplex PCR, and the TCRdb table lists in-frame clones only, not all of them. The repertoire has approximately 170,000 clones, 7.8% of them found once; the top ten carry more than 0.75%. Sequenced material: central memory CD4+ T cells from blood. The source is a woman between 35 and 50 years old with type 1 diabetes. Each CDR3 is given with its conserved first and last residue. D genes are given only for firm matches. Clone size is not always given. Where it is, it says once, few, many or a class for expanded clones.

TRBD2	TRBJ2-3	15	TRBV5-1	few	CASSLASGSVDTQYF	TGCGCCAGCAGCTTGGCCAGCGGGAGTGTAGATACGCAGTATTTT
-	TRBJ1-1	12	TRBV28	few	CASRGGWTEAFF	TGTGCCAGCAGGGGGGGGTGGACTGAAGCTTTCTTT
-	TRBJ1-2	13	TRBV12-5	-	CASGLDTYRGYTF	TGTGCTAGTGGTTTGGACACCTACAGAGGCTACACCTTC
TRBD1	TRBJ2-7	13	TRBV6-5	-	CASSYRTGDEQYF	TGTGCCAGCAGTTACCGGACAGGGGACGAGCAGTACTTC
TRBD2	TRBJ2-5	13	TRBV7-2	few	CASSLGGRETQYF	TGTGCCAGCAGCTTGGGAGGGCGAGAGACCCAGTACTTC
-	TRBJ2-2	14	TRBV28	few	CASRVGTSTGELFF	TGTGCCAGCCGAGTCGGGACTTCCACCGGGGAGCTGTTTTTT
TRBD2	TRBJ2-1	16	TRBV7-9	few	CASSLPGTSLHNEQFF	TGTGCCAGCAGCTTACCCGGGACTAGCTTACACAATGAGCAGTTCTTC
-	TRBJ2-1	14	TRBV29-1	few	CSVESRQGINEQFF	TGCAGCGTTGAATCTCGGCAGGGGATCAATGAGCAGTTCTTC
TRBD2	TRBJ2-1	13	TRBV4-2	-	CASSQSREGKQFF	TGTGCCAGCAGCCAATCCAGGGAGGGTAAGCAGTTCTTC
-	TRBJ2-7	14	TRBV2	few	CASNSPTAVYEQYF	TGTGCCAGCAATTCACCTACCGCCGTCTACGAGCAGTACTTC
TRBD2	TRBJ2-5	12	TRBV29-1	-	CSGLGGGETQYF	TGCAGCGGTCTTGGCGGGGGAGAGACCCAGTACTTC
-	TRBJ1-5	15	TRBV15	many	CATSRGAGGNQPQHF	TGTGCCACCAGCAGAGGGGCCGGCGGCAATCAGCCCCAGCATTTT
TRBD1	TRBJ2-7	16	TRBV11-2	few	CASSQEGQGASYEQYF	TGTGCCAGCAGCCAAGAAGGACAGGGGGCCTCCTACGAGCAGTACTTC
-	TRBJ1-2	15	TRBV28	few	CASSSRPQGVNGYTF	TGTGCCAGCAGTTCCAGACCGCAGGGTGTGAATGGCTACACCTTC
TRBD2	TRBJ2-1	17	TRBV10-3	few	CAISESPTGGSSNEQFF	TGTGCCATCAGTGAGTCCCCGACTGGCGGGAGTAGTAATGAGCAGTTCTTC
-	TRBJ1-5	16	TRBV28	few	CASSPTGGGSNQPQHF	TGTGCCAGCAGTCCTACTGGGGGGGGAAGCAATCAGCCCCAGCATTTT
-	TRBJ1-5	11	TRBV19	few	CASSMESLQHF	TGTGCCAGTAGTATGGAGTCGCTCCAGCATTTT
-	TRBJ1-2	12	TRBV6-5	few	CATSGGDYGYTF	TGTGCCACCTCGGGGGGTGACTATGGCTACACCTTC
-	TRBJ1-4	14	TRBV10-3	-	CAISRSAGEEKLFF	TGTGCCATCAGCCGGTCAGCGGGGGAGGAAAAACTGTTTTTT
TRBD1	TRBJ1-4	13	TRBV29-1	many	CSVKLDRNEKLFF	TGCAGCGTAAAGCTGGACAGGAATGAAAAACTGTTTTTT
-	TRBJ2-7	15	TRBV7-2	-	CASSPGIAWTGEQYF	TGTGCCAGCAGCCCAGGAATAGCCTGGACTGGGGAGCAGTACTTC
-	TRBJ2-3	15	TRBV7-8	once	CASSLRGSGADTQYF	TGTGCCAGCAGCTTAAGGGGGAGTGGGGCAGATACGCAGTATTTT
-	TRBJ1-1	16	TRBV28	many	CASSLPGGRMNTEAFF	TGTGCCAGCAGTTTACCGGGGGGACGGATGAACACTGAAGCTTTCTTT
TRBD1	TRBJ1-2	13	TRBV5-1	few	CASSPRTGSSGTF	TGCGCCAGCAGCCCCCGGACAGGATCCTCCGGCACCTTC
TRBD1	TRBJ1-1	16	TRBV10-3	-	CAISDPGQIANTEAFF	TGTGCCATCAGTGACCCGGGACAGATAGCGAACACTGAAGCTTTCTTT
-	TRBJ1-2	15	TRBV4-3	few	CASSQVIGGFYGYTF	TGCGCCAGCAGCCAAGTAATAGGCGGCTTCTATGGCTACACCTTC
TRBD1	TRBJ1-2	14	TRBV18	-	CASSSRDRDYGYTF	TGTGCCAGCTCAAGCCGGGACAGGGACTATGGCTACACCTTC
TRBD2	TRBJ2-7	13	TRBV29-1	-	CSVVAGNLYEQYF	TGCAGCGTTGTAGCGGGGAATCTCTACGAGCAGTACTTC
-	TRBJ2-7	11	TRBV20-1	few	CSAATDYEQYF	TGCAGTGCCGCGACAGACTACGAGCAGTACTTC
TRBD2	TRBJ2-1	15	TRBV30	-	CAWRGLSGGYNEQFF	TGTGCCTGGAGGGGACTCAGCGGGGGATACAATGAGCAGTTCTTC
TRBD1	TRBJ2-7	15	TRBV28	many	CASSLVTGTAYEQYF	TGTGCCAGCAGTTTAGTGACGGGGACAGCCTACGAGCAGTACTTC
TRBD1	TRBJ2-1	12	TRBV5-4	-	CASSRDRDEQFF	TGTGCCAGCAGCCGGGACAGGGACGAGCAGTTCTTC